Presented here are 5 T cell receptor beta chains from one specimen sequenced in a study of blood T cell repertoires in COVID-19. Sequencing used immunoSEQ multiplex PCR; TCRdb keeps in-frame clones, though not all of them. Here the sample spans roughly 190,000 clones, roughly nine tenths being singletons. Sequences were obtained from PBMCs or T cells enriched from blood (not recorded which). The receptor source for this set is a woman between 40 and 55 years old in a cohort exposed to, infected with or recovered from COVID-19 (not recorded which).

A single count supports this clone. The V call is TRBV7-2, the J call TRBJ1-6; tentative D call: TRBD1 (6 bases). This CDR3 spans 14 amino acids. Trimming pared 2 bases from V and 6 bases from J, leaving 8 bases between. Germline V CDR1 and CDR2: SGHTA, FQGNSA. The CDR3 loop is CASSLTRGNSPLHF. CDR3 nucleotide sequence: TGTGCCAGCAGCTTAACCAGGGGTAATTCACCCCTCCACTTT.

V usage is TRBV5-4 and J usage is TRBJ2-2, with D possibly TRBD1 on 6 matching bases. The CDR3 contains 16 residues. V was cut by 4 bases and J by 6 bases, with 19 bases left in between. CDR1 is SGHNT and CDR2 is YYREEE in the germline V gene (reference sequence). CDR3 sequence (DNA): TGTGCCAGCAGCCCACAAGCGGCACAGGGAGCCGGGGAGCTGTTTTTT. This translates into CASSPQAAQGAGELFF.

The V and J genes are TRBV30 and TRBJ1-1, with 7 bases identical to TRBD1. CDR1 is GTSNPN, CDR2 SVGIG, per germline (reference sequence). This CDR3 has 15 amino acids. V gave up 0 bases and J gave up 5 bases; unmatched junction bases: 9. The CDR3 sequence is CAWSVGRQGGTEAFF. DNA of the CDR3: TGTGCCTGGAGTGTCGGCAGACAGGGAGGAACTGAAGCTTTCTTT.

The V gene is TRBV5-1, the J gene TRBJ1-1, with D perhaps matching TRBD1 (6 bases). The length of the CDR3 is 13 residues. V dropped 5 bases and J dropped 5 bases, with 13 bases sitting between them. The germline V gene has CDR1 SGHRS and CDR2 YFSETQ. The CDR3 bases are TGCGCCAGCAGACAGGGATACGGTACTGAAGCTTTCTTT. This sequence encodes CASRQGYGTEAFF. Together with reference TRBV5-1 and TRBJ1-1, the CDR3 gives the full variable domain: KAGVTQTPRYLIKTRGQQVTLSCSPISGHRSVSWYQQTPGQGLQFLFEYFSETQRNKGNFPGRFSGRQFSNSRSEMNVSTLELGDSALYLCASRQGYGTEAFFGQGTRLTVV.

V gene TRBV19 combines with J gene TRBJ2-1, with 7 bases lining up with TRBD2. The CDR3 loop spans 15 amino acids. Germline V gene sequence: CDR1 LNHDA, CDR2 SQIVND (reference sequence). V dropped 2 bases and J dropped 5; count of bases not matched to a gene: 6. CDR3 loop: CASSIRGLADNEQFF. The CDR3 DNA is TGTGCCAGTAGTATACGTGGCCTAGCGGACAATGAGCAGTTCTTC.